This TCR beta chain was sequenced for a study of cytotoxic CD8 clonotypes in ibrutinib-treated CLL. Data came from immunoSEQ multiplex PCR; TCRdb stores just in-frame clones and leaves some out. The sample contains about 140,000 clones, about 72% of which appear only once. This clone appeared a single time. V lost 10 bases to trimming and J lost 4 bases, with 16 bases between them. The CDR3 spans 13 residues. CDR1 is SGHVS, CDR2 FNYEAQ, per germline. The sequenced sample was PBMCs, obtained after 12 months of ibrutinib treatment. The chain joins TRBV7-6 to TRBJ1-2; a possible D gene is TRBD1 (6 bases). The TCR comes from a human donor with chronic lymphocytic leukemia. The CDR3 nucleotides read TGTGCCACCTCTATTACAGGGCTCTATGGCTACACCTTC. It specifies CATSITGLYGYTF.